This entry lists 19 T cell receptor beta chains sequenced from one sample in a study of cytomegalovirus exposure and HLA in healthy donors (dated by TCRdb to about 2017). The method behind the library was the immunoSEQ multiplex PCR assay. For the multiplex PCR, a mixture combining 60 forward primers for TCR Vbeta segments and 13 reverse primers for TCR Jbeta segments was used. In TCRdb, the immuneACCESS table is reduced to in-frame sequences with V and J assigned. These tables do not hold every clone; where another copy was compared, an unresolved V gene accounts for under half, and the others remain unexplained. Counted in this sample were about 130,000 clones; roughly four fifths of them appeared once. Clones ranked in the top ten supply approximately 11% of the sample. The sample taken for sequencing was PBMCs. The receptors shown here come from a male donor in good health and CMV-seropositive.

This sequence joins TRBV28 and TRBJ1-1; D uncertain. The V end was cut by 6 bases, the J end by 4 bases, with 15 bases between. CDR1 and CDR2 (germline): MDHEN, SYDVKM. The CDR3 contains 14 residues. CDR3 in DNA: TGTGCCAGCAGCGATGCTTCCGTCGGCACTGAAGCTTTCTTT. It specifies CASSDASVGTEAFF.

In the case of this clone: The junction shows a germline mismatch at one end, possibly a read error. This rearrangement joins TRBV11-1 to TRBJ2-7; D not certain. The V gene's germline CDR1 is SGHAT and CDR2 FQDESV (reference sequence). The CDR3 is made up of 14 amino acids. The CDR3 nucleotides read TGTGCCAGCAGCTTAGCCCCAGGTTCCTACGAGCAGTGCTTC. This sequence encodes CASSLAPGSYEQCF. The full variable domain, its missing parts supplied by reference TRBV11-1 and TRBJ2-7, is EAEVAQSPRYKITEKSQAVAFWCDPISGHATLYWYRQILGQGPELLVQFQDESVVDDSQLPKDRFSAERLKGVDSTLKIQPAELGDSAMYLCASSLAPGSYEQCFGPGTRLTVT.

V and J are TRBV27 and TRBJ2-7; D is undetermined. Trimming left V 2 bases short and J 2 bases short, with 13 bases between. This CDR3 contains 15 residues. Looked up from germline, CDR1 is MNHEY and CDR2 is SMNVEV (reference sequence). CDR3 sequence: CASSLTMAVPYEQYF. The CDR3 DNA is TGTGCCAGCAGTTTAACGATGGCGGTCCCCTACGAGCAGTACTTC.

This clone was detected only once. The CDR3 DNA reads TGTGCCAGCAGTTGGAACAGCCGGGGGGAGCAGTACTTC. It translates to CASSWNSRGEQYF. The rearrangement links TRBV27 to TRBJ2-7, with D possibly matching TRBD2 (6 bases). The CDR3 has 13 residues. Germline CDR1 is MNHEY and CDR2 is SMNVEV (reference sequence). Trimming removed 4 bases from V and 7 bases from J, with 14 bases in between.

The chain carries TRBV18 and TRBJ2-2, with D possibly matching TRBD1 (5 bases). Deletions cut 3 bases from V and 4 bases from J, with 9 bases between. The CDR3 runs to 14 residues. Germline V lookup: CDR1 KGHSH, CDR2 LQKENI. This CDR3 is CASSPQGPTGELFF. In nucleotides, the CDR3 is TGTGCCAGCTCACCCCAGGGTCCCACCGGGGAGCTGTTTTTT.

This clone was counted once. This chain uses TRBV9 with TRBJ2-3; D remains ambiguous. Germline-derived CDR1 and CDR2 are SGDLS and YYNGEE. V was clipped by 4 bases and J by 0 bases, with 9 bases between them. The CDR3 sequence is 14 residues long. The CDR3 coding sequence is TGTGCCAGCAGCCCTTCCACTAGCACAGATACGCAGTATTTT. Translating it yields CASSPSTSTDTQYF.

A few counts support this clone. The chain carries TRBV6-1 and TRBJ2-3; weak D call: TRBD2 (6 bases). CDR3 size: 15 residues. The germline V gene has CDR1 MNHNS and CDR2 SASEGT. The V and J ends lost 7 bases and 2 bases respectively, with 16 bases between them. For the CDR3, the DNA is TGTGCCAGCAATGGGAGGTCCCCTATCACAGATACGCAGTATTTT. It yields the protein CASNGRSPITDTQYF.

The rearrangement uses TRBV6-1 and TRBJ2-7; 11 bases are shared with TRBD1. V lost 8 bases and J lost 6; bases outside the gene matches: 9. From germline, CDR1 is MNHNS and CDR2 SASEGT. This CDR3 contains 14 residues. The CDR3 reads CASLPGTGGTEQYF. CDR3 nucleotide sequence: TGTGCCAGCCTCCCTGGGACAGGGGGGACCGAGCAGTACTTC.

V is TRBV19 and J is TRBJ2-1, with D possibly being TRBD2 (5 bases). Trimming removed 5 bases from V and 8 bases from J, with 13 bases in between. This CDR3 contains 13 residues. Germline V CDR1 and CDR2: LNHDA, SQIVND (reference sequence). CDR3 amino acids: CASSSPRGYEQFF. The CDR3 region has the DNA TGTGCCAGTAGTTCCCCCCGAGGGTATGAGCAGTTCTTC.

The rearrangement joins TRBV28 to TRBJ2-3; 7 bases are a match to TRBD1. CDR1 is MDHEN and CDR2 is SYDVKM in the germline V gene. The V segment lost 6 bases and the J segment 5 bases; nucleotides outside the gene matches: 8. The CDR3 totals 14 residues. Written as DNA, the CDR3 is TGTGCCAGCAGCCGACAGGGTTCGGTAGATACGCAGTATTTT. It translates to CASSRQGSVDTQYF.

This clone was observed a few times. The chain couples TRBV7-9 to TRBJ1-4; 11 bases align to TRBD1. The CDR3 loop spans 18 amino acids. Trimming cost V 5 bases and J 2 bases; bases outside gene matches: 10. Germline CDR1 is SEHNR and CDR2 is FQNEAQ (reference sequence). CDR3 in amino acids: CASSPGQGVYGTNEKLFF. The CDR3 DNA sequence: TGTGCCAGCAGCCCGGGACAGGGGGTATACGGCACTAATGAAAAACTGTTTTTT.

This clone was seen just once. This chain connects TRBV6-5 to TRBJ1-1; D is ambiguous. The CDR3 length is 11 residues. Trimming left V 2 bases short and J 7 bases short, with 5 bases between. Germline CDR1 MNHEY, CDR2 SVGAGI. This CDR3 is CASSYAHEAFF. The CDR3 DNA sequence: TGTGCCAGCAGTTACGCACATGAAGCTTTCTTT.

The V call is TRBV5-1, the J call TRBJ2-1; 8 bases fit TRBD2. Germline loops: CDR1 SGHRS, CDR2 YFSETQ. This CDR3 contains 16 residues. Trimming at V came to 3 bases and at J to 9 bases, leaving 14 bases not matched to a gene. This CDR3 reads CASSYRGGEVSIEQFF. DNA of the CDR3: TGCGCCAGCAGCTACCGGGGGGGCGAGGTCTCAATTGAGCAGTTCTTC.

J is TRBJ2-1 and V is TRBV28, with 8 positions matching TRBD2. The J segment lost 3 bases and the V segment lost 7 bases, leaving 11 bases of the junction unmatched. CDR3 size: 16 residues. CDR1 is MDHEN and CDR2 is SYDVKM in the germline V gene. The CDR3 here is CASTPREGPLYNEQFF. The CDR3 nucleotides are TGTGCCAGCACCCCCCGGGAGGGCCCACTCTACAATGAGCAGTTCTTC. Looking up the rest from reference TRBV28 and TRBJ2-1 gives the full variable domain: DVKVTQSSRYLVKRTGEKVFLECVQDMDHENMFWYRQDPGLGLRLIYFSYDVKMKEKGDIPEGYSVSREKKERFSLILESASTNQTSMYLCASTPREGPLYNEQFFGPGTRLTVL.

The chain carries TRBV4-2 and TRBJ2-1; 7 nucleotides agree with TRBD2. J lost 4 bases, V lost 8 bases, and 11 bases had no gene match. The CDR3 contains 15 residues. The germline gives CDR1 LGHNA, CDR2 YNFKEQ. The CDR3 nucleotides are TGTGCCAGCCAGTCGGCTAGCGGATTATACAATGAGCAGTTCTTC. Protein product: CASQSASGLYNEQFF.

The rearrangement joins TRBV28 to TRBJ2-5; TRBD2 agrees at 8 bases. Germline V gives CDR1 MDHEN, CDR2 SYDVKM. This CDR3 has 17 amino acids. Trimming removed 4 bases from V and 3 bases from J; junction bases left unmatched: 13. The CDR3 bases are TGTGCCAGCAGTTCCCCCCGTACTAGCGGACTCAAAGAGACCCAGTACTTC. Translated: CASSSPRTSGLKETQYF.

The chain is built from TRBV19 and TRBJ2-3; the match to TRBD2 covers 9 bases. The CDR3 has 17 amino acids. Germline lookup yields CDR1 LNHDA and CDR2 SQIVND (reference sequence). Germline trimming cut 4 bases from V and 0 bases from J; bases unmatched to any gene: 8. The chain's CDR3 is CASSTDRTSASTDTQYF. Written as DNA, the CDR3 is TGTGCCAGTAGTACAGATAGGACTAGCGCTAGCACAGATACGCAGTATTTT.

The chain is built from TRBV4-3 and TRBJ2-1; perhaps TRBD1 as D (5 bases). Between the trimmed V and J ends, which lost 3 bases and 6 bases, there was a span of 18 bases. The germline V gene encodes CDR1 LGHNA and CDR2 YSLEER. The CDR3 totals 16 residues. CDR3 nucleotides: TGCGCCAGCAGCCAGGATCTAGTGGGGCTCTTCAATGAGCAGTTCTTC. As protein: CASSQDLVGLFNEQFF.

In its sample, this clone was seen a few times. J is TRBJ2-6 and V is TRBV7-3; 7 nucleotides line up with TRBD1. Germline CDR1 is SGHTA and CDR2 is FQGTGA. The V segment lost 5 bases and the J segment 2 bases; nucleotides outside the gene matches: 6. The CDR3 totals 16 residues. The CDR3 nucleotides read TGTGCCAGCAGCCTACAGGGGTTGGCTGGGGCCAACGTCCTGACTTTC. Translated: CASSLQGLAGANVLTF.